This T cell receptor (beta chain) was documented in a study of T cell responses to AZD1222 COVID-19 vaccine (dated by TCRdb to 2020 to 2023). Turning to the overall study: TCR sequencing was performed for 233 trial participants, of whom some 200 were given two doses of AZD1222 and 26 were given two doses of MenACWY control vaccine. Trial participants were enrolled into age subgroups of 18-55, 56-69 and 70-plus years, which contained approximately 150, 28 and 58 TCR-sequenced participants, respectively.

From the cysteine through the phenylalanine, the CDR3 covers 18 amino acids. CDR3 DNA is the only sequence kept; it has 54 bases, read in frame from the first base. Trimming accounts for 3 bases at V and 9 bases at J, while the number of junction bases matched to no gene is 15. The CDR1 and CDR2 encoded by the germline V gene are SGDLS and YYNGEE. The CDR3 regions of human TCRbeta chains were analyzed by immunosequencing. As for the authors' bioinformatics: Repertoire TCRs were checked for matches against a reference library of SARS-CoV-2-specific TCRs that had been generated using the MIRA antigen-specificity platform. Breadth meant the fraction of unique TCRs that were SARS-CoV-2-associated, whereas depth meant the fraction of total T cells that were SARS-CoV-2-associated. Using the MIRA data, each spike-specific TCR was assigned both to the spike region to which the TCR was reactive and to a CD4 or CD8 class. Log10-transformed breadth and depth values were compared by one-way ANOVA with Sidak's multiple comparisons tests. The table was pulled from immuneACCESS by TCRdb, which kept in-frame rearrangements only. Such tables lose some clones; where checked, under half of the loss comes from unresolved V genes, and the rest has no known cause. The DNA gave D and trimming, while V, J and clone size come from that table. The sample contains roughly 53,000 clones, approximately 85% of them found a single time. The ten most abundant clones make up under 25% of the sample.

Overall study outcomes, separate from this receptor: Conclusions about previously exposed vaccinees were limited because only six AZD1222 recipients were SARS-CoV-2 seropositive at baseline. Epitopes outside the regions mutated in the B.1.351 and B.1.1.7 variants were reportedly recognized by nearly half of the unique spike-specific TCRs. Participants were mostly white British and included more females than males, and it was suggested by the authors that clonal diversity may have been underestimated. Because no samples from the day 14 peak response were available, repertoires could be characterized only after the peak T cell response. Vaccine-associated CD4 TCRs spanned the whole spike protein, with dominant responses in regions 160-218 and 743-854. The 56-69-year group was small, and its depth increase did not reach significance, likely because of low power. After two AZD1222 doses, both the breadth and the depth of spike-specific TCRs were significantly higher than at day 0 and than in MenACWY recipients.

What the time point label conveys for this sample: baseline before first vaccination. Taken with the paper, the label for treatment or condition translates to: meningococcal conjugate vaccine given as trial control. The vaccinee samples were drawn from two UK trials, COV001 and COV002, one of which was a single-blind randomized controlled phase 2/3 trial testing AZD1222 (ChAdOx1 nCoV-19) in healthy adults. For TCRbeta chain sequencing, PBMC samples were collected from trial participants at day 0 and at day 28 after the second dose. This clone has just one count. Its antigen is still unknown. No base-level quality is on record; no much larger clone is a single base apart.

This chain joins TRBV9 to TRBJ2-1, and TRBD2 aligns with 13 junction nucleotides. The sequence came from an adult in good health. Material: peripheral blood, obtained on day 0 of MenACWY control vaccination. The DNA sequence reads TGTGCCAGCAGCGCGGGGACTAGCGGGACCCCACGAGGGGGTGAGCAGTTCTTC. This sequence encodes CASSAGTSGTPRGGEQFF.